The 21 T cell receptor beta chains reported below all come from one sample, sequenced in a study of early stage breast cancer tumors. Assay: immunoSEQ multiplex PCR; the TCRdb copy retains only in-frame clones and omits some. The sample records some 35,000 clones, under 80% being singletons. The sequenced sample was blood. Receptors were obtained from a person between 60 and 69 years old with breast cancer.

This clone occurred a few times. Additional DNA sequences in this sample encode the identical CDR3. V and J are TRBV5-4 and TRBJ1-2; D gene unclear. Germline values: CDR1 SGHNT, CDR2 YYREEE (reference sequence). This CDR3 comprises 14 residues. V lost 1 base to trimming and J lost 3 bases, with 10 bases between them. The CDR3 region has the DNA TGTGCCAGCAGCTTGAAAGTGTTTGACTATGGCTACACCTTC. Translated: CASSLKVFDYGYTF.

This sequence joins TRBV18 and TRBJ2-1; 9 positions match TRBD2. In germline, CDR1 is KGHSH, CDR2 LQKENI. Trimming cost V 1 base and J 5 bases; bases outside gene matches: 3. The CDR3 is 15 residues long. The DNA for the CDR3 is TGTGCCAGCTCACCACTAGCGGGAGCCGACAATGAGCAGTTCTTC. Translated: CASSPLAGADNEQFF.

This CDR3 is CAWSPSLRTNLNTEAFF. CDR3 nucleotides: TGTGCCTGGAGTCCGTCATTGAGAACCAACTTGAACACTGAAGCTTTCTTT. The rearrangement links TRBV30 to TRBJ1-1; D gene ambiguous. Germline CDR1 and CDR2: GTSNPN and SVGIG (reference sequence). V was shortened by 2 bases and J by 0 bases, with 19 bases between the two germline ends. The CDR3 sequence is 17 residues long.

V usage is TRBV6-5 and J usage is TRBJ1-2, with 10 positions matching TRBD1. The germline V gene has CDR1 MNHEY and CDR2 SVGAGI. There are 16 residues in the CDR3. V was clipped by 0 bases and J by 4 bases; unmatched bases: 5. CDR3 DNA: TGTGCCAGCAGTTACTCCCCGGACAGGGGGGGCTATGGCTACACCTTC. This translates into CASSYSPDRGGYGYTF.

V is TRBV5-6 and J is TRBJ2-7; 10 bases match TRBD2. V dropped 5 bases and J dropped 3; count of bases not matched to a gene: 11. From germline, CDR1 is SGHDT and CDR2 YYEEEE. The CDR3 contains 16 residues. The CDR3, as DNA: TGTGCCAGCAGATTATTAGCGGGAGGCCTAAACTACGAGCAGTACTTC. Its translation is CASRLLAGGLNYEQYF.

This clone was counted only a few times. This chain links TRBV9 with TRBJ1-2; D is unclear. V was shortened by 0 bases and J by 8 bases, with 14 bases between the two germline ends. CDR3 length: 14 amino acids. CDR1 and CDR2 from the germline V gene are SGDLS and YYNGEE. Here the CDR3 DNA reads TGTGCCAGCAGCGTAGTGGGAGGGTCGCGGGGCTACACCTTC. Translated, it gives CASSVVGGSRGYTF.

The rearrangement links TRBV2 to TRBJ1-5; D possibly corresponds to TRBD1 (5 bases). The CDR3 has 15 amino acids. The germline V gene encodes CDR1 SNHLY and CDR2 FYNNEI. V lost 5 bases, J lost 0 bases, and 11 bases lay in between. CDR3 residues: CASSQRGPSNQPQHF. The CDR3 nucleotides read TGTGCCAGCAGTCAACGGGGCCCTAGCAATCAGCCCCAGCATTTT.

V gene TRBV18 combines with J gene TRBJ2-7, with D tentatively TRBD1 (5 bases). The germline CDR1 and CDR2 sequences are KGHSH and LQKENI. The CDR3 runs to 12 residues. V was clipped by 4 bases and J by 3 bases, with 7 bases between them. Here the CDR3 reads CASSLDSYEQYF. The CDR3 nucleotides are TGTGCCAGCTCACTCGACAGCTACGAGCAGTACTTC.

V gene TRBV4-2 combines with J gene TRBJ1-2; TRBD1 matches 7 bases. V was clipped by 6 bases and J by 3 bases; unmatched bases: 7. The CDR3 covers 14 residues. CDR1 is LGHNA and CDR2 is YNFKEQ in the germline V gene. For the CDR3, the DNA is TGTGCCAGCAGGGGGGTAACAGGGGACTATGGCTACACCTTC. It yields the protein CASRGVTGDYGYTF.

The chain uses TRBV5-6 and TRBJ2-7; no definite D call. Germline CDR1 is SGHDT and CDR2 is YYEEEE. The CDR3 is 13 amino acids. Trimming stripped 1 base from V and 7 bases from J, with 12 bases between. The CDR3 nucleotides read TGTGCCAGCAGCTTGAACTGGCGTCGGGAGCAGTACTTC. It translates to CASSLNWRREQYF.

A few counts support this clone. The chain links TRBV7-9 to TRBJ1-2; unclear D gene. CDR1 is SEHNR and CDR2 is FQNEAQ in the germline V gene (reference sequence). Trimming cost V 2 bases and J 4 bases, with 8 bases left between them. This CDR3 has 13 amino acids. CDR3 DNA sequence: TGTGCCAGCAGCTTAACCGGGAGCTATGGCTACACCTTC. Translating gives CASSLTGSYGYTF. The whole variable domain, filled in from reference TRBV7-9 and TRBJ1-2, reads DTGVSQNPRHKITKRGQNVTFRCDPISEHNRLYWYRQTLGQGPEFLTYFQNEAQLEKSRLLSDRFSAERPKGSFSTLEIQRTEQGDSAMYLCASSLTGSYGYTFGSGTRLTVV.

The V gene is TRBV18, the J gene TRBJ1-2; possible D gene TRBD1, 6 bases. V lost 6 bases, J lost 2 bases, and 19 bases lay in between. The germline CDR1 and CDR2 sequences are KGHSH and LQKENI. The CDR3 is made up of 16 amino acids. In DNA, the CDR3 is TGTGCCAGCTCTCGCCAAAATTTGGGGGCGAACTATGGCTACACCTTC. Translation gives CASSRQNLGANYGYTF.

This sequence joins TRBV18 and TRBJ2-7; D is perhaps TRBD1 (5 bases). The V gene's germline CDR1 is KGHSH and CDR2 LQKENI. The CDR3 covers 13 residues. Trimming removed 6 bases at V and 3 bases at J, with 12 bases between. The CDR3, as DNA: TGTGCCAGCTCGCCCCAGGGTGACTACGAGCAGTACTTC. It codes for CASSPQGDYEQYF.

This clone was found once. V and J are TRBV11-3 and TRBJ1-2; D not resolved. The CDR3 length is 13 residues. Trimming removed 7 bases at V and 8 bases at J, with 17 bases between. CDR1 SGHNT and CDR2 YENEEA come from the germline V gene. The CDR3: CASTSRDTRGYTF. The CDR3 bases are TGTGCCAGCACATCCCGGGATACGCGGGGCTACACCTTC.

The chain couples TRBV6-1 to TRBJ2-5; no clear D. V was shortened by 3 bases and J by 1 base, with 9 bases between the two germline ends. This CDR3 region has 14 residues. CDR1 and CDR2 (germline): MNHNS, SASEGT. CDR3 region: CASSETPFQETQYF. CDR3 coding DNA: TGTGCCAGCAGTGAGACACCTTTCCAAGAGACCCAGTACTTC.

The sample holds a few counts of this clone. This chain connects TRBV19 to TRBJ1-5, with D uncertain. The CDR3 is made up of 14 amino acids. CDR1 is LNHDA, CDR2 SQIVND, per germline (reference sequence). V shed 11 bases and J shed 2 bases, with 16 bases lying between them. The CDR3: CALGDAGGNQPQHF. The DNA of the CDR3 is TGTGCCCTGGGCGACGCGGGAGGCAATCAGCCCCAGCATTTT.

This chain connects TRBV5-1 to TRBJ1-5; the match to TRBD1 covers 8 bases. CDR1 is SGHRS and CDR2 is YFSETQ in the germline V gene. V lost 4 bases and J lost 4; bases outside the gene matches: 4. The CDR3 contains 14 residues. The DNA of the CDR3 is TGCGCCAGCAGCCTAACAGGGGGGAATCAGCCCCAGCATTTT. It is translated as CASSLTGGNQPQHF.

The chain carries TRBV18 and TRBJ2-3; D is uncertain. V was cut by 3 bases and J by 6 bases, with 10 bases left in between. Germline CDR1 reads KGHSH; CDR2 reads LQKENI. CDR3 length: 13 amino acids. The CDR3 protein is CASSPPKGDTQYF. CDR3 sequence (DNA): TGTGCCAGCTCACCCCCGAAAGGCGATACGCAGTATTTT.

This clone was observed a handful of times. The V call is TRBV2, the J call TRBJ2-7, with a weak D call TRBD1 (7 bases). V dropped 2 bases and J dropped 6 bases, with 14 bases sitting between them. The CDR3 totals 14 residues. The germline CDR1 and CDR2 sequences are SNHLY and FYNNEI. Here the CDR3 DNA reads TGTGCCAGCAGTGAATGGCAGGGGGGTTTCGAGCAGTACTTC. It encodes CASSEWQGGFEQYF.

CDR3 sequence: CASSPPGTGYNEYF. The CDR3 nucleotides read TGTGCCAGCAGCCCTCCCGGGACAGGTTATAATGAGTACTTC. This sequence joins TRBV7-2 and TRBJ2-7, with TRBD1 identical over 8 bases. Germline CDR1 is SGHTA and CDR2 is FQGNSA. V shed 5 bases, J shed 11 bases, and the junction held 14 bases outside the gene matches. The CDR3 loop spans 14 amino acids.

This rearrangement joins TRBV5-5 to TRBJ1-2; D is uncertain. This CDR3 has 14 amino acids. Trimming took 0 bases from V and 3 from J, leaving 9 bases between them. CDR1 and CDR2 (germline): SGHKS, YYEKEE (reference sequence). The CDR3 spells CASSLGQPDYGYTF. The CDR3 region has the DNA TGTGCCAGCAGCTTGGGTCAGCCTGACTATGGCTACACCTTC.